Listed below are T cell receptor beta chains from one sample, sequenced in a study of cytomegalovirus exposure and HLA in healthy donors. Repertoires were generated with immunoSEQ multiplex PCR, while TCRdb's copy carries only in-frame clones and drops some. The repertoire includes 200,000 or so clones, 78% of them detected once, and less than 6% sits in the top ten. Sequencing was carried out using PBMCs. Receptors were obtained from a woman aged 30 to 39 in good health and CMV-seropositive. Both conserved end residues are trimmed from each CDR3. Fields, in order: V gene, J gene, clone size, CDR3 protein. A clone size is listed for some rows: how often the clone was seen (once, few, many), or a class if it is expanded.

v_gene: TRBV5-1
j_gene: TRBJ2-7
abundance: .
CDR3aa: ASSLRRASYEQY

v_gene: TRBV6-1
j_gene: TRBJ1-5
abundance: .
CDR3aa: ASSEGTGQPQH

v_gene: TRBV5-1
j_gene: TRBJ2-1
abundance: .
CDR3aa: ASSLGLAGRSSYNEQF

v_gene: TRBV14
j_gene: TRBJ2-1
abundance: once
CDR3aa: ASSQDIAGVEF

v_gene: TRBV7-9
j_gene: TRBJ2-1
abundance: .
CDR3aa: ASSFPSGRDKNEQF

v_gene: TRBV7-9
j_gene: TRBJ1-1
abundance: .
CDR3aa: ASSQTATEAF

v_gene: TRBV5-8
j_gene: TRBJ2-3
abundance: .
CDR3aa: ASSPGTRNTDTQY

v_gene: TRBV7-3
j_gene: TRBJ2-3
abundance: .
CDR3aa: ASSIDRASTDTQY

v_gene: TRBV18
j_gene: TRBJ2-7
abundance: .
CDR3aa: ASSPGTRSYEQY

v_gene: TRBV7-8
j_gene: TRBJ2-1
abundance: .
CDR3aa: ASSLGRPTSGRGSSSYNEQF